The sequence of this T cell receptor (beta chain) was determined in a study of vaccination effects on CD4 cells after COVID-19. Clones were read by immunoSEQ multiplex PCR, and TCRdb kept only the in-frame ones, dropping some. The top ten clones hold 15% to 20% of a sample with about 27,000 clones, roughly 69% of them seen once. V gave up 5 bases and J gave up 1 base; unmatched junction bases: 10. The length of the CDR3 is 16 residues. Germline V gene data show CDR1 as SGHTA and CDR2 as FQGNSA. As concerns this clone: The antigen is not known.

ViraFEST assay sequencing came after antigen-specific CD4+ T cells were expanded with viral peptide pools. On roughly day 9 of culture, CD4+ T cells were separated out. Documented for the person is a PCR-confirmed SARS-CoV-2 infection occurring between March and December 2020. The rearrangement uses TRBV7-2 and TRBJ2-5; 7 bases match TRBD2. The sequenced sample was CD4+ T cells from PBMCs cultured with SARS-CoV-2 spike peptides, obtained before COVID-19 vaccination. This receptor was identified in a human donor who had a prior SARS-CoV-2 infection. The CDR3 DNA reads TGTGCCAGCAGCCCTCTCTCTAGCGGCCCCCAAGAGACCCAGTACTTC. It yields the protein CASSPLSSGPQETQYF.